The 23 T cell receptor beta chains listed next were all sequenced from one sample in a study of cytomegalovirus exposure and HLA in healthy donors. This PCR relied on a set of 60 Vbeta primers and 13 Jbeta primers. Data came from immunoSEQ multiplex PCR; TCRdb stores just in-frame clones and leaves some out. The data hold about 110,000 clones, with under 70% observed a single time. Sequencing was performed on PBMCs. These receptors came from a man aged 25-40 years in good health and CMV-seropositive.

The CDR3 DNA sequence: TGTGCCAGCAGCTTAGCCCCGGGACAGACGAACTATGGCTACACCTTC. It codes for CASSLAPGQTNYGYTF. The chain combines TRBV7-2 with TRBJ1-2; TRBD1 matches at 7 bases. Germline V lookup: CDR1 SGHTA, CDR2 FQGNSA. V shed 0 bases and J 2 bases; nucleotides not matched to a gene: 6. The CDR3 is made up of 16 amino acids.

The chain carries TRBV5-4 and TRBJ1-1, with 8 bases matching TRBD1. CDR1 and CDR2 from the germline V gene are SGHNT and YYREEE (reference sequence). CDR3 length: 14 amino acids. Trimming removed 5 bases from V and 4 bases from J; junction bases left unmatched: 7. The CDR3 sequence is CASSSLGTGTEAFF. The CDR3 DNA follows: TGTGCCAGCAGTTCCCTTGGGACAGGCACTGAAGCTTTCTTT.

The chain links TRBV7-3 to TRBJ2-2, with D possibly matching TRBD2 (6 bases). The CDR3 spans 15 residues. V was shortened by 5 bases and J by 2 bases, with 12 bases between the two germline ends. Germline CDR1 is SGHTA and CDR2 is FQGTGA. The CDR3: CASSANSGNTGELFF. CDR3 in DNA: TGTGCCAGCAGCGCAAATAGCGGTAACACCGGGGAGCTGTTTTTT.

This clone was observed a handful of times. V usage is TRBV11-2 and J usage is TRBJ2-2; 7 positions agree with TRBD2. Losses at the gene ends were 5 bases for V and 8 bases for J; bases not matched to a gene: 17. Germline V gene lookup returns CDR1 SGHAT and CDR2 FQNNGV. The CDR3 runs 17 residues. The CDR3 loop is CASSKGGRIDIGGELFF. In DNA form, the CDR3 reads TGTGCCAGCAGCAAGGGAGGGCGAATTGACATTGGGGGGGAGCTGTTTTTT.

The rearrangement links TRBV15 to TRBJ1-5, with 11 bases aligning to TRBD1. Germline values: CDR1 LNHNV, CDR2 YYDKDF (reference sequence). The CDR3 runs to 15 residues. The junction had 3 bases not matched to a gene; V was cut back by 2 bases and J by 6 bases. In nucleotides, the CDR3 is TGTGCCACCAGCAGAACGGGGACAGGGGGTCAGCCCCAGCATTTT. Translating it yields CATSRTGTGGQPQHF.

This rearrangement joins TRBV21-1 to TRBJ2-7; the table's D call, TRBD2, was not checked against the DNA. TRBV21-1 is labeled a pseudogene. CDR3 length equals 15 residues. CDR3 sequence (DNA): TGTGCCAGCATCCTAGGGAGGCTAGCGGGTTACGAGCAGTACGTC. Protein sequence: CASILGRLAGYEQYV.

This clone was found a few times. V usage is TRBV29-1 and J usage is TRBJ1-5; TRBD1 matches 7 bases. CDR3 length: 15 amino acids. The germline V gene encodes CDR1 SQVTM and CDR2 ANQGSEA. J lost 1 base, V lost 5 bases, and 8 bases had no gene match. The CDR3 here is CSVKQGTGSNQPQHF. DNA of the CDR3: TGCAGCGTTAAACAGGGGACCGGAAGCAATCAGCCCCAGCATTTT.

A few counts support this clone. This chain joins TRBV28 and TRBJ1-2; D ambiguous. V dropped 7 bases and J dropped 3 bases, with 15 bases sitting between them. The germline V gene encodes CDR1 MDHEN and CDR2 SYDVKM. CDR3 length equals 14 residues. CDR3 in amino acids: CASNQLDIHYGYTF. As DNA, the CDR3 is TGTGCCAGCAACCAACTCGACATTCACTATGGCTACACCTTC.

This chain uses TRBV27 with TRBJ2-1; possible D gene TRBD1, 5 bases. Germline V gene lookup returns CDR1 MNHEY and CDR2 SMNVEV (reference sequence). CDR3 length: 17 residues. V was pared by 4 bases and J by 1 base, with 17 bases between. The CDR3 here is CASSSSYQGSSYNEQFF. CDR3 DNA sequence: TGTGCCAGCAGTTCCTCGTATCAGGGTAGTTCCTACAATGAGCAGTTCTTC.

J is TRBJ2-7 and V is TRBV27; 9 nucleotides agree with TRBD1. The V and J ends lost 6 bases and 5 bases, in that order; junction bases with no gene match: 11. The germline gives CDR1 MNHEY, CDR2 SMNVEV (reference sequence). This CDR3 comprises 15 residues. DNA for the CDR3: TGTGCCAGCAGCACACCGGGACAGGGTGTCCACGAGCAGTACTTC. This translates into CASSTPGQGVHEQYF.

The chain has TRBV7-3 and TRBJ2-1; 7 positions match TRBD2. CDR3 length equals 17 residues. Looked up from germline, CDR1 is SGHTA and CDR2 is FQGTGA. V was clipped by 2 bases and J by 3 bases; unmatched bases: 10. The CDR3 sequence: CASSLVGSGAGYNEQFF. The CDR3 nucleotides are TGTGCCAGCAGCTTAGTAGGGAGCGGGGCAGGCTACAATGAGCAGTTCTTC. Complete variable domain (other parts from reference TRBV7-3 and TRBJ2-1): GAGVSQTPSNKVTEKGKYVELRCDPISGHTALYWYRQSLGQGPEFLIYFQGTGAADDSGLPNDRFFAVRPEGSVSTLKIQRTERGDSAVYLCASSLVGSGAGYNEQFFGPGTRLTVL.

This chain joins TRBV15 and TRBJ2-3; TRBD2 matches 11 bases. V dropped 0 bases and J dropped 5; count of bases not matched to a gene: 16. The CDR3 consists of 20 residues. Germline V gene sequence: CDR1 LNHNV, CDR2 YYDKDF (reference sequence). CDR3 bases: TGTGCCACCAGCAGAGAGAGGGCGACTCTAGCGGGAGGCCCTGGAGATACGCAGTATTTT. Amino acid sequence: CATSRERATLAGGPGDTQYF.

V usage is TRBV6-1 and J usage is TRBJ2-7; 11 positions agree with TRBD1. The germline V gene encodes CDR1 MNHNS and CDR2 SASEGT. This CDR3 contains 15 residues. V shed 4 bases and J 3 bases; nucleotides not matched to a gene: 5. This CDR3 is CASSGTGGSLYEQYF. CDR3 coding DNA: TGTGCCAGCAGTGGGACAGGGGGCTCCCTCTACGAGCAGTACTTC.

In the case of this clone: The junction departs from germline at one end; a sequencing error may be responsible. CDR3: CVSSIGLGQGPLSDGYTF. DNA of the CDR3: TGTGTCAGTAGTATTGGTCTCGGTCAGGGCCCCTTGTCGGATGGCTACACCTTC. This chain connects TRBV19 to TRBJ1-2; possible D gene TRBD1, 5 bases. Germline V gene data show CDR1 as LNHDA and CDR2 as SQIVND (reference sequence). The CDR3 contains 18 residues.

V and J are TRBV7-9 and TRBJ1-1; 9 nucleotides match TRBD1. With V trimmed by 7 bases and J by 8 bases, 11 bases remained unmatched. CDR3 length: 14 residues. Germline CDR1 reads SEHNR; CDR2 reads FQNEAQ (reference sequence). CDR3 sequence (DNA): TGTGCCAGCACCTCATGGGACAGGGTCCGGGAAGCTTTCTTT. As protein: CASTSWDRVREAFF. The variable domain in full, with the rest retrieved from reference TRBV7-9 and TRBJ1-1, is DTGVSQNPRHKITKRGQNVTFRCDPISEHNRLYWYRQTLGQGPEFLTYFQNEAQLEKSRLLSDRFSAERPKGSFSTLEIQRTEQGDSAMYLCASTSWDRVREAFFGQGTRLTVV.

This clone appeared once. V is TRBV5-4 and J is TRBJ2-6; no clear D. The V gene's germline CDR1 is SGHNT and CDR2 YYREEE (reference sequence). The V end was cut by 1 base, the J end by 4 bases, with 9 bases between. This CDR3 is built from 15 residues. In DNA form, the CDR3 reads TGTGCCAGCAGCTTGTCCGTGGCCGGGGCCAACGTCCTGACTTTC. It yields the protein CASSLSVAGANVLTF. The full variable domain, in which reference TRBV5-4 and TRBJ2-6 provide the parts outside the CDR3, is ETGVTQSPTHLIKTRGQQVTLRCSSQSGHNTVSWYQQALGQGPQFIFQYYREEENGRGNFPPRFSGLQFPNYSSELNVNALELDDSALYLCASSLSVAGANVLTFGAGSRLTVL.

The rearrangement links TRBV9 to TRBJ2-2; 11 bases agree with TRBD2. The V gene end was trimmed by 0 bases and the J gene end by 3 bases; junction bases not matched to a gene: 4. This CDR3 comprises 17 residues. The germline V gene encodes CDR1 SGDLS and CDR2 YYNGEE. The CDR3: CASSVGPSGGYTGELFF. The CDR3, as DNA: TGTGCCAGCAGCGTAGGTCCTAGCGGGGGGTACACCGGGGAGCTGTTTTTT.

CDR3 in amino acids: CASSPPGGEKAFF. CDR3 coding DNA: TGCGCCAGCAGCCCGCCGGGGGGGGAAAAAGCTTTCTTT. The chain recombines TRBV4-1 with TRBJ1-1; D perhaps matches TRBD1 (5 bases). CDR3 size: 13 residues. Germline lookup yields CDR1 MGHRA and CDR2 YSYEKL. V lost 4 bases and J lost 9, with 15 bases in between.

V gene TRBV9 combines with J gene TRBJ2-3; 10 nucleotides agree with TRBD2. Germline V CDR1 and CDR2: SGDLS, YYNGEE. The CDR3 is made up of 16 amino acids. V gave up 3 bases and J gave up 2 bases; unmatched junction bases: 6. In nucleotides, the CDR3 is TGTGCCAGCAGCGCGAGACTAGCGGGCAACACAGATACGCAGTATTTT. It translates to CASSARLAGNTDTQYF.

The chain carries TRBV5-4 and TRBJ1-1; no reliable D call. The V end lost 0 bases, the J end lost 5 bases, and 14 bases lay between the germline ends. CDR3 size: 15 residues. From germline, CDR1 is SGHNT and CDR2 YYREEE (reference sequence). In nucleotides, the CDR3 is TGTGCCAGCAGCTTGGATGCCCCTCGGAGAACTGAAGCTTTCTTT. This gives the protein CASSLDAPRRTEAFF.

The chain joins TRBV7-9 to TRBJ2-7; 10 positions agree with TRBD1. The CDR3 length is 15 residues. V trimming: 5 bases; J trimming: 0 bases; junction bases outside the gene matches: 4. Germline CDR1 reads SEHNR; CDR2 reads FQNEAQ (reference sequence). The CDR3 DNA reads TGTGCCAGCAGCGACCGGGACAGGGGCTCCTACGAGCAGTACGTC. It is translated as CASSDRDRGSYEQYV.

V is TRBV25-1 and J is TRBJ1-1; no clear D. CDR1 and CDR2 from the germline V gene are MGHDK and SYGVNS. Trimming shortened V by 3 bases and J by 3 bases, and 8 bases separated the two germline ends. The CDR3 is made up of 13 amino acids. The CDR3 sequence is CASSEVSDTEAFF. DNA of the CDR3: TGTGCCAGCAGTGAGGTATCGGACACTGAAGCTTTCTTT. Combining the CDR3 with reference TRBV25-1 and TRBJ1-1 gives the whole variable domain EADIYQTPRYLVIGTGKKITLECSQTMGHDKMYWYQQDPGMELHLIHYSYGVNSTEKGDLSSESTVSRIRTEHFPLTLESARPSHTSQYLCASSEVSDTEAFFGQGTRLTVV.

The J gene is TRBJ1-1, the V gene TRBV6-5, with D unresolved. The germline gives CDR1 MNHEY, CDR2 SVGAGI. V lost 6 bases and J 6 bases, leaving 11 bases between the germline ends. CDR3 length: 12 residues. This CDR3 is CASSRPEAEAFF. The CDR3 nucleotides read TGTGCCAGCAGCCGACCGGAGGCTGAAGCTTTCTTT.